This is a list of T cell receptor beta chains from one sample in a study of PD-L1 blockade in urothelial cancer. Clones were sequenced by immunoSEQ multiplex PCR, and TCRdb holds only the in-frame ones, with some missing. The sample yields 35,000 to 55,000 clones, roughly 91% seen once. Sequenced here: PBMCs, sampled around atezolizumab (anti-PD-L1) treatment. The receptors were sampled from a woman aged 55 to 70 with urothelial cancer. Both conserved end residues are part of each CDR3. D genes are given only for firm matches. A clone size is listed for some rows: how often the clone was seen (once, few, many), or a class if it is expanded.

once	TRBD1	TRBV11-2	TRBJ2-2	TGTGCCAGCAGCGAGGGACAGGTTTCCCTGTGGACCGGGGAGCTGTTTTTT	CASSEGQVSLWTGELFF
-	TRBD2	TRBV10-2	TRBJ2-7	TGCGCCAGCAGGGGACTAGCGGGAAAGTTGAACGAGCAGTACTTC	CASRGLAGKLNEQYF
-	-	TRBV6-5	TRBJ1-5	TGTGCCAGCAGTTACATTCCGGGTGGTCAGCCCCAGCATTTT	CASSYIPGGQPQHF
-	-	TRBV6-1	TRBJ1-3	TGTGCCAGCAGTGAACAGGCAAGCTCTGGAAACACCATATATTTT	CASSEQASSGNTIYF
-	TRBD1	TRBV6-5	TRBJ1-1	TGTGCCAGCAGGACCGGGACAGGGGGAACAACAGAAGCTTTCTTT	CASRTGTGGTTEAFF
-	TRBD1	TRBV5-1	TRBJ1-1	TGCGCCAGCAGCTTGGACAGGGGCCCCGAAGCTTTCTTT	CASSLDRGPEAFF
-	TRBD2	TRBV5-1	TRBJ2-3	TGCGCCAGCAGCTTAATTACTAGCGGGGGGCTGCTTAGCACAGATACGCAGTATTTT	CASSLITSGGLLSTDTQYF
-	-	TRBV19	TRBJ2-6	TGTGCCAGTACCCTCGAGCAGGGCGCTGGGGCCAACGTCCTGACTTTC	CASTLEQGAGANVLTF
-	TRBD2	TRBV7-9	TRBJ2-2	TGTGCCAGCAGCTACGGGGAGCGGGGGACCGGGGAGCTGTTTTTT	CASSYGERGTGELFF
-	TRBD1	TRBV9	TRBJ1-4	TGTGCCAGCAGCGCTACAGGGGGCTGGAGGGAAAAACTGTTTTTT	CASSATGGWREKLFF
-	-	TRBV12-5	TRBJ2-7	TGTGCTAGTGGTTTGGTACGGGGAGACTACGAGCAGTACTTC	CASGLVRGDYEQYF
-	-	TRBV5-4	TRBJ2-1	TGTGCCAGCAGAAAGGGCCCCAAACACGGGGTATACAATGAGCAGTTCTTC	CASRKGPKHGVYNEQFF
-	-	TRBV19	TRBJ2-3	TGTGCCAGTAGTATCCCCAACCCACGCGGAGATACGCAGTATTTT	CASSIPNPRGDTQYF
-	-	TRBV2	TRBJ1-2	TGTGCCAGCAGGTCCACAGGAGGGACTAACTATGGCTACACCTTC	CASRSTGGTNYGYTF
once	TRBD2	TRBV18	TRBJ2-5	TGTGCCAGCTCACCACCTACGGCTAGCGGAGGAGAGACCCAGTACTTC	CASSPPTASGGETQYF
-	TRBD2	TRBV18	TRBJ2-7	TGTGCCAGCTCCCTAGCGGCCTACGAGCAGTACTTC	CASSLAAYEQYF
-	TRBD2	TRBV7-9	TRBJ2-7	TGTGCCAGCAGCTCCGGGACTAGCGGCGAGCAGTACTTC	CASSSGTSGEQYF
-	-	TRBV6-5	TRBJ2-3	TGTGCCAGCACATTAGCGGGCACAGATACGCAGTATTTT	CASTLAGTDTQYF
-	TRBD1	TRBV19	TRBJ2-7	TGTGCCAGTAGCAGCGGGACAGGGGCCTACGAGCAGTACTTC	CASSSGTGAYEQYF
-	-	TRBV27	TRBJ1-4	TGTGCCAGCAGTTTATATGGGCCTAATGAAAAACTGTTTTTT	CASSLYGPNEKLFF
-	-	TRBV27	TRBJ2-7	TGTGCCAGCAGGCTCTCAGGTACCTACGAGCAGTACTTC	CASRLSGTYEQYF
-	TRBD1	TRBV5-8	TRBJ2-7	TGTGCCAGCAGCCTAGGACAGGACCACGAGCAGTACTTC	CASSLGQDHEQYF
once	TRBD2	TRBV6-1	TRBJ2-3	TGTGCCAGCCGGGGGACGGGACTAGCGGGAGGGCCGGAGTATTTT	CASRGTGLAGGPEYF
-	TRBD1	TRBV7-9	TRBJ1-1	TGTGCCAGCAGCTTCCAGGGGGGCACCGAAGCTTTCTTT	CASSFQGGTEAFF
-	-	TRBV7-9	TRBJ2-4	TGTGCCAGCAGCTCCTCCGAGGGACACTTAGCCAAAAACATTCAGTACTTC	CASSSSEGHLAKNIQYF
-	-	TRBV10-2	TRBJ1-4	TGCGCCACACAAAAGACGGGGAGTGAAAAACTGTTTTTT	CATQKTGSEKLFF
-	-	TRBV29-1	TRBJ2-1	TGCAGCTCGGACAGCCTCTCCTACAATGAGCAGTTCTTC	CSSDSLSYNEQFF
-	-	TRBV6-5	TRBJ2-7	TGTGCCAGCAGCCGGGAGCTGGAGAGGTCCTACGAGCAGTACTTC	CASSRELERSYEQYF
-	-	TRBV20-1	TRBJ2-7	TGCAGTGCGTGGACTAACGAGCAGTACTTC	CSAWTNEQYF
-	-	TRBV7-8	TRBJ2-5	TGTGCCAGCAGCTTAGCCGGGAGAGTGGAGACCCAGTACTTC	CASSLAGRVETQYF
-	-	TRBV6-1	TRBJ2-6	TGTGCCAGCGTTAGCTCTGGGGCCAACGTCCTGACTTTC	CASVSSGANVLTF
-	TRBD2	TRBV11-3	TRBJ2-3	TGTGCCAGCAGCTCGACTAGCGGGGGGATCAGAGATACGCAGTATTTT	CASSSTSGGIRDTQYF
-	TRBD2	TRBV7-2	TRBJ2-1	TGTGCCAGCAGTCGACTAGCGGGGGATGAGCAGTTCTTC	CASSRLAGDEQFF
few	-	TRBV5-4	TRBJ1-1	TGTGCCAGCAGCTTAACTGGGAACACTGAAGCTTTCTTT	CASSLTGNTEAFF
-	TRBD1	TRBV19	TRBJ2-7	TGTGCCAGTAGTCCGACAGGGTCCGGCTCCTACGAGCAGTACTTC	CASSPTGSGSYEQYF
-	TRBD1	TRBV5-4	TRBJ1-1	TGTGCCAGCAGCTTGATGGGACAGGGGAACACTGAAGCTTTCTTT	CASSLMGQGNTEAFF
-	TRBD1	TRBV18	TRBJ1-2	TGTGCCAGCTCGGCAAACAGGGGAGGCTATGGCTACACCTTC	CASSANRGGYGYTF
-	TRBD1	TRBV5-6	TRBJ2-7	TGTGCCAGCAGCCAAACCGGGACAGCACTGGTCTACGAGCAGTACTTC	CASSQTGTALVYEQYF
-	-	TRBV9	TRBJ2-1	TGTGCCAGCAGCTTAGCAGACAGTAGCTCCTACAATGAGCAGTTCTTC	CASSLADSSSYNEQFF
-	-	TRBV5-1	TRBJ1-5	TGCGCCAGCAGCTTGGTTAGGGAGGCTCAGCCCCAGCATTTT	CASSLVREAQPQHF
-	TRBD1	TRBV28	TRBJ2-6	TGTGCCAGCAGTCCGTGGGACAGGGCTTTTGGGGCCAACGTCCTGACTTTC	CASSPWDRAFGANVLTF
-	-	TRBV19	TRBJ2-1	TGTGCCAGTAGTGGGGGACTTGAGTACAATGAGCAGTTCTTC	CASSGGLEYNEQFF